This T cell receptor beta chain was captured in a study of identical twins. At least ten counts were recorded for this clonotype. CDR1 is MNHEY, CDR2 SVGAGI, per germline. This CDR3 is 17 amino acids long. V was pared by 0 bases and J by 0 bases, with 9 bases between. Each CDR3 protein gets one entry after TCRdb re-called the 5' RACE reads with MiXCR. The sample contains 130,000 to 150,000 distinct CDR3 sequences, roughly 3.2% of which appear only once. This TCR derives from a man aged 18 to 29 in good health. Sequencing input: memory T cells sorted from blood. The chain uses TRBV6-5 and TRBJ1-6; D is perhaps TRBD1 (6 bases). The CDR3 sequence is CASSYSVGGSYNSPLHF. CDR3 nucleotide sequence: TGTGCCAGCAGTTACTCGGTAGGGGGCTCCTATAATTCACCCCTCCACTTT.